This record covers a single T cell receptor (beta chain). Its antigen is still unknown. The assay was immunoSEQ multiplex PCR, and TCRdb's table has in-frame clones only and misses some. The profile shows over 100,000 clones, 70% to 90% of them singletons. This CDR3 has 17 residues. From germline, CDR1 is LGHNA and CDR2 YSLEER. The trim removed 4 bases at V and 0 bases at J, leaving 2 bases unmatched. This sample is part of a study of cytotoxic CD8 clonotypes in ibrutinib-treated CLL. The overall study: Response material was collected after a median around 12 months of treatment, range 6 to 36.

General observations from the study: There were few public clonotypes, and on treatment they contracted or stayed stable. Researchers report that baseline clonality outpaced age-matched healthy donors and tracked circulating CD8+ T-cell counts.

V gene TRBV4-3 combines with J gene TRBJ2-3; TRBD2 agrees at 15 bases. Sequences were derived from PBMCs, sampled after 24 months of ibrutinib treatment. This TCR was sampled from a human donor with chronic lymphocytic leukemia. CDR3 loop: CASSPGTSGGSTDTQYF. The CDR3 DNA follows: TGCGCCAGCAGCCCCGGGACTAGCGGGGGGAGCACAGATACGCAGTATTTT.